Shown below are 7 T cell receptor beta chains from a single sample sequenced in a study of CD8+CD57+ T cells in acquired aplastic anemia. Genomic DNA served as template for TCR beta VDJ and CDR3 profiling. TCRdb re-called the reads with MiXCR, one entry per CDR3 protein. The sample includes about 180,000 distinct CDR3 sequences, about half seen only once; the top ten take under 3.5%. Sequences were obtained from sorted CD4+, CD8+, or CD8+CD57+ T cells (not recorded which) from PBMCs. The receptors here all came from a human donor in good health.

The chain has TRBV10-1 and TRBJ1-5; the D is unclear. The germline V and J ends were trimmed by 7 bases and 4 bases, with 11 bases remaining between them. The germline CDR1 and CDR2 sequences are WNHNN and SYGVQD (reference sequence). This CDR3 is 13 amino acids long. CDR3 in amino acids: CASTAGGNQPQHF. CDR3 coding DNA: TGCGCCAGCACCGCTGGCGGAAATCAGCCCCAGCATTTT.

This chain connects TRBV2 to TRBJ1-1; possibly TRBD1 for D (5 bases). The ends were cut back, 7 bases at V and 5 bases at J, with 17 bases in the middle. The CDR3 has 14 residues. Germline CDR1 reads SNHLY; CDR2 reads FYNNEI. For the CDR3, the DNA is TGTGCCAGCACCATCGACAGAACGGGTACTGAAGCTTTCTTT. As protein: CASTIDRTGTEAFF.

The chain carries TRBV30 and TRBJ2-1, with TRBD2 identical over 11 bases. V was pared by 4 bases and J by 7 bases, with 9 bases of the junction left unmatched. This CDR3 has 15 residues. Germline assignment: CDR1 GTSNPN and CDR2 SVGIG (reference sequence). The CDR3 nucleotides are TGTGCCTGGATAAGGGGGACTAGCGGAAAGAATGAGCAGTTCTTC. Translated, it gives CAWIRGTSGKNEQFF. The variable domain in full, completed from reference TRBV30 and TRBJ2-1, reads SQTIHQWPATLVQPVGSPLSLECTVEGTSNPNLYWYRQAAGRGLQLLFYSVGIGQISSEVPQNLSASRPQDRQFILSSKKLLLSDSGFYLCAWIRGTSGKNEQFFGPGTRLTVL.

Worth noting for this clonotype: This may arise from a read error, as a much more abundant clone is one base away. The rearrangement joins TRBV2 to TRBJ2-7; D perhaps matches TRBD2 (5 bases). The CDR3 covers 12 residues. Germline values: CDR1 SNHLY, CDR2 FYNNEI. Trimming pared 8 bases from V and 2 bases from J, leaving 10 bases between. CDR3 protein: CASGRGTYEQYF. The CDR3, as DNA: TGTGCCAGCGGGAGAGGGACCTACGAGCAGTACTTC.

In the case of this clonotype: The germline gene is not matched at one end of the junction; a read error may be the cause. The chain links TRBV29-1 to TRBJ1-1; D is possibly TRBD1 (5 bases). This CDR3 region has 11 residues. In germline, CDR1 is SQVTM, CDR2 ANQGSEA. In DNA, the CDR3 is TGCAGCGTTGAGGTAGGGGCCGTCAATTCCTTT. Translated: CSVEVGAVNSF.

Remarks on this clonotype: One end of the junction does not line up with germline, which may come from a read error. The chain combines TRBV19 with TRBJ1-1; D is ambiguous. CDR1 and CDR2 (germline): LNHDA, SQIVND (reference sequence). The CDR3 has 15 amino acids. CDR3 loop: CASSIEKVPSTEAFF. CDR3 sequence (DNA): TGTGCCAGTAGTATAGAGAAGGTCCCCTCCACTGAAGCCTTCTTT.

The chain combines TRBV12-5 with TRBJ2-1; TRBD2 agrees at 7 bases. Germline V gene data show CDR1 as LGHNT and CDR2 as FRNRAP. The CDR3 length is 14 residues. V shed 2 bases and J 10 bases; nucleotides not matched to a gene: 8. The CDR3 reads CASGLSLGAGEQFF. The CDR3 DNA reads as TGTGCTAGTGGTTTGAGTCTTGGAGCGGGAGAGCAGTTCTTC.